A single sample is the source of the 19 T cell receptor beta chains below, sequenced in a study of blood T cell repertoires in COVID-19. This table comes from immunoSEQ multiplex PCR, and its TCRdb copy is limited to in-frame clones, with some not included. The sample includes some 300,000 clones, roughly 89% of them seen just once. The sample taken for sequencing was peripheral blood. The receptors here all came from a woman between 40 and 55 years old with COVID-19, enrolled during active disease.

The rearrangement joins TRBV7-9 to TRBJ2-3; D is possibly TRBD1 (6 bases). V was pared by 10 bases and J by 0 bases, with 11 bases between. This CDR3 is built from 13 residues. Germline CDR1 SEHNR, CDR2 FQNEAQ (reference sequence). The CDR3 loop is CATTDSSTDTQYF. For the CDR3, the DNA is TGTGCCACCACGGACAGCAGCACAGATACGCAGTATTTT. Variable domain in full (rest from reference TRBV7-9 and TRBJ2-3): DTGVSQNPRHKITKRGQNVTFRCDPISEHNRLYWYRQTLGQGPEFLTYFQNEAQLEKSRLLSDRFSAERPKGSFSTLEIQRTEQGDSAMYLCATTDSSTDTQYFGPGTRLTVL.

Of note for this clone: The same CDR3 arises from other DNA sequences in this sample as well. The chain links TRBV28 to TRBJ1-2, with D possibly TRBD1 on 5 matching bases. The CDR3 consists of 14 residues. Looked up from germline, CDR1 is MDHEN and CDR2 is SYDVKM. Trimming stripped 4 bases from V and 4 bases from J, with 13 bases between. CDR3 nucleotide sequence: TGTGCCAGCAGTTCCTCGACAGACTCCTATGGCTACACCTTC. This gives the protein CASSSSTDSYGYTF.

This rearrangement joins TRBV27 to TRBJ1-2; 7 bases agree with TRBD1. Looked up from germline, CDR1 is MNHEY and CDR2 is SMNVEV (reference sequence). V lost 3 bases to trimming and J lost 8 bases; unmatched junction nucleotides: 12. This CDR3 is built from 15 residues. In nucleotides, the CDR3 is TGTGCCAGCAGTTTGGTCGAGGGGGCTCCACACGGCTACACCTTC. Translation gives CASSLVEGAPHGYTF.

The V call is TRBV14, the J call TRBJ1-6, with D tentatively TRBD1 (5 bases). This CDR3 region has 16 residues. Germline V gene data show CDR1 as SGHDN and CDR2 as FVKESK. V was trimmed by 0 bases and J by 10 bases, leaving 16 bases between them. DNA for the CDR3: TGTGCCAGCAGCCAAGATCGTGGCAGGGTCAGGTCACCCCTCCACTTT. Amino acid sequence: CASSQDRGRVRSPLHF.

This sequence joins TRBV6-2 or TRBV6-3 and TRBJ1-5, with D possibly being TRBD1 (5 bases). The CDR3 has 16 residues. V lost 4 bases and J 5 bases, leaving 18 bases between the germline ends. Per germline, CDR1 MNHEY and CDR2 SVGEGT. CDR3 region: CASSLWGGGVDQPQHF. The CDR3 DNA reads TGTGCCAGCAGTTTGTGGGGTGGGGGGGTAGATCAGCCCCAGCATTTT.

The chain combines TRBV27 with TRBJ1-1, with 7 bases aligning to TRBD1. The germline CDR1 and CDR2 sequences are MNHEY and SMNVEV (reference sequence). Trimming removed 2 bases from V and 3 bases from J; junction bases left unmatched: 6. The CDR3 extends over 15 amino acids. In DNA, the CDR3 is TGTGCCAGCAGTTTACGAGGGGGCGCGTACACTGAAGCTTTCTTT. Residues: CASSLRGGAYTEAFF.

The V call is TRBV15, the J call TRBJ1-2; D possibly corresponds to TRBD1 (6 bases). The length of the CDR3 is 17 residues. Germline V gene sequence: CDR1 LNHNV, CDR2 YYDKDF (reference sequence). Trimming shortened V by 0 bases and J by 6 bases, and 20 bases separated the two germline ends. The CDR3 DNA reads TGTGCCACCAGCAGAGATCGGGGGGGGCCCCACGCTCATGGCTACACCTTC. This sequence encodes CATSRDRGGPHAHGYTF.

The genes are TRBV5-4 and TRBJ2-1; 8 bases map to TRBD2. This CDR3 is built from 13 residues. The ends lost 4 bases at V and 11 bases at J; junction bases unmatched: 8. From germline, CDR1 is SGHNT and CDR2 YYREEE (reference sequence). The CDR3 region has the DNA TGTGCCAGCAGCCGGGGGGGTGCGGGGAAGCAGTTCTTC. Translating it yields CASSRGGAGKQFF.

The chain employs TRBV5-4 and TRBJ1-2, with TRBD1 matching 10 bases. V gave up 4 bases and J gave up 8 bases; unmatched junction bases: 5. The length of the CDR3 is 13 residues. The V gene's germline CDR1 is SGHNT and CDR2 YYREEE (reference sequence). CDR3 nucleotides: TGTGCCAGCAGCCTGGACAGGGGGGTGGGCTACACCTTC. Translated, it gives CASSLDRGVGYTF.

The rearrangement joins TRBV15 to TRBJ2-1, with 7 bases lining up with TRBD2. This CDR3 region has 12 residues. The V and J ends lost 1 base and 15 bases, in that order; junction bases with no gene match: 6. The V gene's germline CDR1 is LNHNV and CDR2 YYDKDF (reference sequence). The CDR3 spells CATSRVAGVWFF. The CDR3 nucleotides read TGTGCCACCAGCAGAGTTGCGGGAGTGTGGTTCTTC.

The CDR3 DNA reads as TGTGCCAGCAGCGAATGGACATCGAGCTCCTACAATGAGCAGTTCTTC. Encoded protein: CASSEWTSSSYNEQFF. The V call is TRBV7-9, the J call TRBJ2-1; D might be TRBD1 (5 bases). The length of the CDR3 is 16 residues. Germline assignment: CDR1 SEHNR and CDR2 FQNEAQ (reference sequence). V lost 5 bases and J lost 0, with 14 bases in between.

The chain carries TRBV5-1 and TRBJ2-6, with D perhaps matching TRBD1 (5 bases). This CDR3 comprises 17 residues. V was trimmed by 1 base and J by 2 bases, leaving 13 bases between them. Germline CDR1 SGHRS, CDR2 YFSETQ. The CDR3 protein is CASSLRSQGPGANVLTF. The CDR3 region has the DNA TGCGCCAGCAGCTTGAGATCTCAGGGCCCTGGGGCCAACGTCCTGACTTTC.

The V and J genes are TRBV7-2 and TRBJ1-1; the match to TRBD1 covers 7 bases. CDR3 length equals 14 residues. Germline CDR1 and CDR2: SGHTA and FQGNSA. V was clipped by 6 bases and J by 7 bases; unmatched bases: 11. The DNA for the CDR3 is TGTGCCAGCAGACCGTCTTCGACAGGGCTTGAAGCTTTCTTT. Its translation is CASRPSSTGLEAFF.

The V gene is TRBV28, the J gene TRBJ1-1; maybe TRBD1 (5 bases). Germline CDR1 is MDHEN and CDR2 is SYDVKM. The CDR3 extends over 16 amino acids. V dropped 5 bases and J dropped 1 base, with 17 bases sitting between them. The CDR3 DNA follows: TGTGCCAGCAGTCTCCCGGGGGGGATCGGGAACACTGAAGCTTTCTTT. It encodes CASSLPGGIGNTEAFF.

The rearrangement links TRBV7-6 to TRBJ1-4; D perhaps matches TRBD1 (5 bases). Germline CDR1 SGHVS, CDR2 FNYEAQ. V was trimmed by 1 base and J by 0 bases, leaving 12 bases between them. The CDR3 totals 17 residues. The CDR3 DNA sequence: TGTGCCAGCAGCTTAGGTCGGGGGGGAGCAACTAATGAAAAACTGTTTTTT. This codes for CASSLGRGGATNEKLFF. Drawing the rest from reference TRBV7-6 and TRBJ1-4, the complete variable domain is GAGVSQSPRYKVTKRGQDVALRCDPISGHVSLYWYRQALGQGPEFLTYFNYEAQQDKSGLPNDRFSAERPEGSISTLTIQRTEQRDSAMYRCASSLGRGGATNEKLFFGSGTQLSVL.

This clone was seen just once. J is TRBJ2-1 and V is TRBV5-4; TRBD2 agrees at 9 bases. Germline V gene sequence: CDR1 SGHNT, CDR2 YYREEE (reference sequence). The ends lost 4 bases at V and 8 bases at J; junction bases unmatched: 13. The CDR3 runs 16 residues. The CDR3 sequence: CASSGGAGGPNDEQFF. Here the CDR3 DNA reads TGTGCCAGCAGCGGGGGGGCGGGGGGGCCCAACGATGAGCAGTTCTTC.

The V gene is TRBV7-2, the J gene TRBJ1-6; 8 positions match TRBD1. This CDR3 comprises 18 residues. With V trimmed by 1 base and J by 2 bases, 7 bases remained unmatched. Germline V gene data show CDR1 as SGHTA and CDR2 as FQGNSA. The CDR3 nucleotides are TGTGCCAGCAGCTTAGAACGGACAGGGTATACCTATAATTCACCCCTCCACTTT. It translates to CASSLERTGYTYNSPLHF.

This sequence joins TRBV3-1 (or the pseudogene TRBV3-2) and TRBJ2-3; D might be TRBD1 (6 bases). The V end was cut by 4 bases, the J end by 0 bases, with 17 bases between. The CDR3 sequence is 17 residues long. Germline-derived CDR1 and CDR2 are LGHDT and YNNKEL (reference sequence). The CDR3: CASSLSGTLPSTDTQYF. The CDR3 region has the DNA TGTGCCAGCAGCCTCTCCGGGACACTCCCAAGCACAGATACGCAGTATTTT.

CDR3 nucleotide sequence: TGTGCCAGCAGCTTAGCGTGGGCTAGCGGGATTGAAGAGCAGTACTTC. It is translated as CASSLAWASGIEEQYF. V usage is TRBV7-2 and J usage is TRBJ2-7, with 9 bases identical to TRBD2. Germline CDR1 and CDR2: SGHTA and FQGNSA. The CDR3 loop spans 16 amino acids. J gave up 7 bases and V 0 bases, and 10 bases lay outside the gene matches.